What follows describes a single T cell receptor beta chain. Its antigen is currently not known. Base qualities are not at hand, and no much larger clone is one base apart. The data are from a study of shared clonotypes between healthy human individuals (dated by TCRdb to the early 2020s). Study-level background: A couple of women and a few men aged 18 to 49 years were included in the cohort. To estimate repertoire size and how much clonotype sharing occurs between individuals, the study deeply sequenced the blood TCR repertoires of several healthy adults. Each donor's leukapheresis produced roughly between roughly 0.9 and 9 billion PBMCs. Libraries were prepared and TCR repertoires were sequenced by different laboratories using diverse techniques, in order to increase sequencing depth and limit assay-specific biases. Per donor, three plates each were used for CD4 naive and CD4 memory, two for CD8 naive, and one for CD8 memory. Summary of the overall study and its limitations: Compared with non-shared clonotypes, clonotypes shared by all four sorted-subset donors had higher generation probabilities. Larger estimated clonotype richness was generally found for naive subsets than for memory subsets. Because the study included only a small number of donors, the genetic and exposure-history diversity represented was limited. Only blood was sampled, and tissue TCR repertoires likely differ from those in blood. Pairwise subsampling led to the expectation that sequencing depth would affect the degree of clonotype sharing among donors. Sharing across a few donors was observed for about 5% of naive CD4, 3% to 4% of naive CD8, over 2% of memory CD4, and roughly 0.4% of memory CD8 clonotypes. Rarefaction of sorted-subset datasets indicated incomplete sequencing despite the large sequencing depth.

Using the deep immunoSEQ assay, TCR CDR3 regions were amplified from genomic DNA by multiplex PCR. For each cell subset, the extracted genomic DNA was distributed evenly across all wells of several immunoSEQ 96-well plates, and each plate served as one replicate. For sorted subsets, roughly 190 ng of genomic DNA, equivalent to around 30,000 T cell genomes, went into each replicate PCR. Purified libraries were quantified with a Qubit 3.0 fluorometer, sized on a Bioanalyzer 2100, and re-quantified with the KAPA Library Quantification kit. A separate single-read 150-cycle Illumina NextSeq 550 flow cell was used to sequence each immunoSEQ 96-well plate. Per the source publication's procedure: The immunoSEQ output contained only junctional sequences without quality scores, so filtering could not match that applied to full-length reads. Sequences were annotated with PyIR, a Python wrapper for IgBLAST v1.9, and V/J genes and CDR3 were assigned using IMGT germline references. Reads were removed for weak V/J assignments (E-value above 1e-6), missing CDR3, stop codons, out-of-frame junctions, or ambiguous translated residues. V3J clonotypes were defined as sequences sharing the same inferred V gene, J gene, and CDR3 amino acid sequence. Percentage overlap between repertoires was calculated by dividing the number of shared unique clonotypes by the size of the smaller repertoire. Repertoire richness was assessed with RTK rarefaction, the Chao1 estimator, and Recon v2.1 estimates of unobserved clonotypes. For all TCRbeta clonotypes obtained by the gDNA method from a few donors, generation probabilities were computed with OLGA. Not all clones reach the TCRdb copy of this immuneACCESS table, which keeps in-frame sequences only. Checked studies attribute under half of the gap to unresolved V genes and leave the rest unexplained. The DNA was the basis for D and trimming; V, J and clone size are from that table. This sample lists under 850,000 clones; around 93% were detected once. 24% of the sample goes to the ten largest clones.

CD8 naive samples were obtained by positive selection for CCR7 among CD45RO-negative cells, yielding a CD45RA+CCR7+ population from which TemRA cells were excluded. Healthy HIV-negative adults with no recently reported acute infections or vaccinations were included as donors. Every donor was a Caucasian adult residing in Nashville, Tennessee, USA. Blood was collected by leukapheresis, and PBMCs were isolated by Ficoll-Histopaque density gradient centrifugation and then cryopreserved in liquid nitrogen vapor phase. Analytical flow cytometry was used to check the purity and quantity of each magnetically sorted T cell population. From each sorted fraction, genomic DNA was isolated and quantified by UV absorbance on a Nanodrop 2000c. V was cut back by 6 bases and J by 7 bases, leaving a gap of 16 bases between them. The cysteine opens and the phenylalanine closes a CDR3 of 14 amino acids. CDR3 DNA is the only sequence kept; it has 42 bases, read in frame from the first base. The germline V gene provides CDR1 MDHEN and CDR2 SYDVKM.

The sample consisted of naive CD8+ T cells sorted from blood. What this sample's cell subset or site label stands for: CD45RA+CCR7+. In this chain, TRBV28 is recombined with TRBJ1-5; too little of a D gene remains to name it. This receptor was identified in a man in his thirties or forties in good health. The CDR3 in this case is CASRTPQASQPQHF. The nucleotide sequence is TGTGCCAGCAGGACCCCCCAGGCTTCGCAGCCCCAGCATTTT.